The 18 T cell receptor beta chains listed next were all sequenced from one sample in a study of cytomegalovirus exposure and HLA in healthy donors. The PCR employed 60 Vbeta primers together with 13 Jbeta primers. The protocol was immunoSEQ multiplex PCR, while the TCRdb copy is restricted to in-frame clones and leaves out a portion. Among about 190,000 clones listed, over 60% were seen once. The material sequenced was PBMCs. Receptors originate from a man younger than 45 in good health and CMV-seropositive.

V is TRBV4-1 and J is TRBJ2-2; 10 bases agree with TRBD2. The CDR3 contains 15 residues. Germline assignment: CDR1 MGHRA and CDR2 YSYEKL. J was trimmed by 4 bases and V by 2 bases; bases with no gene match: 1. In nucleotides, the CDR3 is TGCGCCAGCAGCCAAAGGACTAGCGGCACCGGGGAGCTGTTTTTT. Translated, it gives CASSQRTSGTGELFF.

This clone appeared a few times. The genes are TRBV25-1 and TRBJ2-7; D might be TRBD2 (5 bases). V lost 5 bases and J 0 bases, leaving 11 bases between the germline ends. This CDR3 is 14 amino acids long. Germline CDR1 MGHDK, CDR2 SYGVNS. The CDR3 DNA reads TGTGCCAGCAGTCACCCGGGAAGCTCCTACGAGCAGTACTTC. It codes for CASSHPGSSYEQYF.

This clone was recorded a few times. V is TRBV21-1 and J is TRBJ1-2; the table names TRBD1, a call not compared with the DNA. TRBV21-1 is designated a pseudogene. CDR3 length: 12 amino acids. CDR3 DNA sequence: TGTGCCAGCACCCGAGACAGAGGAGGCTACACCTTC. The encoded protein is CASTRDRGGYTF.

Only a few counts were recorded for this clone. The rearrangement links TRBV6-5 to TRBJ1-1, with 8 positions matching TRBD1. This CDR3 comprises 14 residues. V lost 5 bases to trimming and J lost 2 bases; unmatched junction nucleotides: 4. From germline, CDR1 is MNHEY and CDR2 SVGAGI. CDR3 sequence (DNA): TGTGCCAGCAGTCGACAGGGGAGAAACACTGAAGCTTTCTTT. It is translated as CASSRQGRNTEAFF.

The gene calls are TRBV6-1 and TRBJ1-6; D perhaps matches TRBD1 (6 bases). The CDR3 length is 15 residues. Germline V gene sequence: CDR1 MNHNS, CDR2 SASEGT. Trimming took 3 bases from V and 10 from J, leaving 16 bases between them. The CDR3 loop reads CASSDRGGGDSPLHF. The CDR3 DNA reads as TGTGCCAGCAGTGATAGGGGGGGTGGTGACTCACCCCTCCACTTT.

This clone was seen only a few times. The gene calls are TRBV2 and TRBJ2-7; a possible D gene is TRBD1 (5 bases). Germline CDR1 reads SNHLY; CDR2 reads FYNNEI. The V gene lost 3 bases and the J gene lost 1 base, with 13 bases spanning the gap. The CDR3 length is 15 residues. CDR3 coding DNA: TGTGCCAGCAGTGACTTAGGAACAGGTTCCTACGAGCAGTACTTC. Translating gives CASSDLGTGSYEQYF.

This chain connects TRBV5-4 to TRBJ2-1; 9 bases agree with TRBD2. Trimming took 2 bases from V and 8 from J; bases not matched to a gene: 2. Germline values: CDR1 SGHNT, CDR2 YYREEE (reference sequence). This CDR3 region has 13 residues. CDR3 residues: CASSLWTSDEQFF. The CDR3 region has the DNA TGTGCCAGCAGCTTATGGACTAGCGATGAGCAGTTCTTC.

This clone has a handful of counts. V gene TRBV6-1 combines with J gene TRBJ1-5; D perhaps matches TRBD1 (5 bases). CDR3 length equals 15 residues. Trimming took off 7 bases at V and 9 bases at J, with 22 bases between the two ends. Germline lookup yields CDR1 MNHNS and CDR2 SASEGT. The CDR3 DNA reads TGTGCCAGCATGGGGTCAAGAGGGACTGGTCGGCCCCAGCATTTT. As protein: CASMGSRGTGRPQHF.

The chain recombines TRBV28 with TRBJ2-1; 7 bases fit TRBD2. CDR1 and CDR2 from the germline V gene are MDHEN and SYDVKM. V gave up 6 bases and J gave up 13 bases; unmatched junction bases: 9. This CDR3 has 12 residues. The CDR3 nucleotides read TGTGCCAGCAGCACCGGGACTACTAACCAGTTCTTC. This sequence encodes CASSTGTTNQFF.

This clone is a singleton in its sample. The chain links TRBV18 to TRBJ2-7; no clear D gene. In germline, CDR1 is KGHSH, CDR2 LQKENI. Trimming removed 0 bases from V and 5 bases from J, with 8 bases in between. The CDR3 is 13 amino acids. CDR3 nucleotides: TGTGCCAGCTCACCACCGACGCGGAACGAGCAGTACTTC. This sequence encodes CASSPPTRNEQYF.

This clone was detected a few times. J is TRBJ2-5 and V is TRBV29-1; TRBD2 matches 13 bases. Germline loops: CDR1 SQVTM, CDR2 ANQGSEA. V gave up 6 bases and J gave up 5 bases; unmatched junction bases: 6. CDR3 length: 14 residues. The CDR3: CSVGGGLAGETQYF. The CDR3 coding sequence is TGCAGCGTGGGGGGGGGACTAGCGGGGGAGACCCAGTACTTC. Variable domain in full (rest from reference TRBV29-1 and TRBJ2-5): SAVISQKPSRDICQRGTSLTIQCQVDSQVTMMFWYRQQPGQSLTLIATANQGSEATYESGFVIDKFPISRPNLTFSTLTVSNMSPEDSSIYLCSVGGGLAGETQYFGPGTRLLVL.

The V and J genes are TRBV28 and TRBJ1-5, with 9 bases aligning to TRBD1. V shed 8 bases and J 5 bases; nucleotides not matched to a gene: 10. The CDR3 length is 15 residues. Germline V gene data show CDR1 as MDHEN and CDR2 as SYDVKM. In DNA, the CDR3 is TGTGCCAGCTTCCCCCCGGGACAGGGCGATCAGCCCCAGCATTTT. Translated: CASFPPGQGDQPQHF.

This rearrangement joins TRBV30 to TRBJ1-6; D gene unclear. Germline-derived CDR1 and CDR2 are GTSNPN and SVGIG (reference sequence). The CDR3 runs 12 residues. Trimming pared 4 bases from V and 3 bases from J, leaving 4 bases between. The CDR3 here is CAWTIYNSPLHF. CDR3 nucleotide sequence: TGTGCCTGGACAATCTATAATTCACCCCTCCACTTT.

The chain joins TRBV4-3 to TRBJ2-6; maybe TRBD1 (6 bases). CDR3 length equals 16 residues. Germline CDR1 reads LGHNA; CDR2 reads YSLEER. The ends were cut back, 0 bases at V and 4 bases at J, with 10 bases in the middle. CDR3 amino acids: CASSQEGGVGANVLTF. CDR3 nucleotide sequence: TGCGCCAGCAGCCAAGAAGGGGGAGTGGGGGCCAACGTCCTGACTTTC.

This rearrangement joins TRBV4-1 to TRBJ1-5; unclear D gene. The CDR3 loop spans 13 amino acids. Germline V gene lookup returns CDR1 MGHRA and CDR2 YSYEKL. V lost 0 bases, J lost 6 bases, and 6 bases lay in between. The CDR3 loop reads CASSQDEGQPQHF. For the CDR3, the DNA is TGCGCCAGCAGCCAAGATGAGGGTCAGCCCCAGCATTTT.

The chain combines TRBV19 with TRBJ1-5; D remains ambiguous. The ends were cut back, 3 bases at V and 2 bases at J, with 11 bases in the middle. The CDR3 covers 15 residues. The germline V gene has CDR1 LNHDA and CDR2 SQIVND (reference sequence). The CDR3 bases are TGTGCCAGTAGTATTTCGGGGAGGGGCAATCAGCCCCAGCATTTT. Its protein product is CASSISGRGNQPQHF.

The chain is built from TRBV4-3 and TRBJ2-1; a weak D match, TRBD2 (5 bases). The CDR3 spans 15 residues. Germline CDR1 LGHNA, CDR2 YSLEER. The germline V and J ends were trimmed by 0 bases and 2 bases, with 8 bases remaining between them. CDR3 protein: CASSQDEAAYNEQFF. CDR3 nucleotides: TGCGCCAGCAGCCAAGATGAAGCGGCCTACAATGAGCAGTTCTTC.

The V and J genes are TRBV7-2 and TRBJ2-5; D may be TRBD1 (6 bases). The CDR3 is 14 amino acids. The V and J ends lost 5 bases and 1 base respectively, with 11 bases between them. Germline CDR1 is SGHTA and CDR2 is FQGNSA. CDR3: CASSPQGSQETQYF. The CDR3 nucleotides are TGTGCCAGCAGCCCGCAGGGGAGCCAAGAGACCCAGTACTTC.